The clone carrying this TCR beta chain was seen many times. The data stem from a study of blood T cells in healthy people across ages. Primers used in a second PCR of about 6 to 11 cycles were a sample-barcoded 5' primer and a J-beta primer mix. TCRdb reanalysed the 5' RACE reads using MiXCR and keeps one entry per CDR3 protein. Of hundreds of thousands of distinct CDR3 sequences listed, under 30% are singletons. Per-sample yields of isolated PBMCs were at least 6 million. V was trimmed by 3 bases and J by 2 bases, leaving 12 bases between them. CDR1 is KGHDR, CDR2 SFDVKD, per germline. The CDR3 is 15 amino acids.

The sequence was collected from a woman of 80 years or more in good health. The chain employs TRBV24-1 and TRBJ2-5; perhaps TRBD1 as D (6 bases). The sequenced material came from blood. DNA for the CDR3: TGTGCCACCAGTGATCGGGGCAGGGGTCAAGAGACCCAGTACTTC. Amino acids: CATSDRGRGQETQYF.